What follows is one T cell receptor beta chain and its context. Its antigen is not known. These data come from a study of blood T cells in healthy people across ages. Study results and limitations: For the donors, CMV status was unknown and possibly confounded expanded clonotype changes.

Trimming removed 3 bases from V and 3 bases from J, with 12 bases in between. The germline gives CDR1 LGHNA, CDR2 YNFKEQ. This CDR3 contains 14 residues. A second PCR, run for about 7 to 11 cycles, used a sample-barcoded 5' primer plus a J-beta primer mix. Each CDR3 protein gets one entry after TCRdb re-called the 5' RACE reads with MiXCR. This sample has 850,000 or so distinct CDR3 sequences; around 28% occur once, and the top ten carry 15% to 20%. The sample taken for sequencing was blood. The chain joins TRBV4-2 to TRBJ2-7, with D tentatively TRBD2 (6 bases). This clonotype was sampled from an elderly woman in good health. CDR3 sequence (DNA): TGTGCCAGCAGCCAGGGGGGTATTCTCTACGAGCAGTACTTC. Amino acids: CASSQGGILYEQYF.